One sample yielded the 6 T cell receptor beta chains listed below, sequenced in a study of response to subunit inactivated influenza vaccine. In TCRdb, the RT-PCR reads were re-called with MiXCR into one record per CDR3 protein. The sample holds roughly 710,000 distinct CDR3 sequences, around 13% seen once. The sequencing here drew on PBMCs from blood, taken 14 to 15 days before vaccination. All receptors come from a middle-aged man who received an inactivated influenza vaccine.

This clonotype was recorded at least ten times. The CDR3 sequence: CASSRDNSPLHF. Here the CDR3 DNA reads TGTGCCAGCTCACGGGACAATTCACCCCTCCACTTT. The J gene is TRBJ1-6, the V gene TRBV18, with D perhaps matching TRBD1 (5 bases). CDR3 length equals 12 residues. CDR1 and CDR2 (germline): KGHSH, LQKENI. V lost 4 bases, J lost 7 bases, and 5 bases lay in between.

The sample holds a few counts of this clonotype. V and J are TRBV4-1 and TRBJ2-7; the D is unclear. The germline gives CDR1 MGHRA, CDR2 YSYEKL. Deletions cut 0 bases from V and 4 bases from J, with 10 bases between. The CDR3 is 14 residues long. The CDR3 is CASSQDHAGYEQYF. The CDR3, as DNA: TGCGCCAGCAGCCAAGATCATGCAGGTTACGAGCAGTACTTC.

The J gene is TRBJ2-3, the V gene TRBV5-1; no firm D call. Trimming stripped 5 bases from V and 0 bases from J, with 10 bases between. In germline, CDR1 is SGHRS, CDR2 YFSETQ. The CDR3 sequence is 14 residues long. CDR3: CASRAQPSTDTQYF. The CDR3 DNA follows: TGCGCCAGCAGGGCGCAACCTAGCACAGATACGCAGTATTTT.

The J gene is TRBJ2-3, the V gene TRBV12-3 or TRBV12-4, with no clear D. The CDR3 sequence is 13 residues long. Trimming removed 0 bases from V and 4 bases from J, with 5 bases in between. CDR3 DNA sequence: TGTGCCAGCAGTTTAGCTAGCTCAGATACGCAGTATTTT. Its translation: CASSLASSDTQYF.

This clonotype was detected only a few times. This chain joins TRBV6-5 and TRBJ1-1; D might be TRBD1 (5 bases). Germline lookup yields CDR1 MNHEY and CDR2 SVGAGI. The CDR3 consists of 14 residues. The ends were cut back, 2 bases at V and 8 bases at J, with 15 bases in the middle. The CDR3 coding sequence is TGTGCCAGCAGTTACACCGCCCGGGGCCAAGAAGCTTTCTTT. Its protein is CASSYTARGQEAFF.

This clonotype was counted between two and nine times. The rearrangement uses TRBV21-1 and TRBJ1-4; the table's D gene call, TRBD1, was not cross checked with the DNA. TRBV21-1 is recorded as a pseudogene. The CDR3 is 14 amino acids. CDR3 protein: CASSTQMGLEKLFF. The CDR3 bases are TGTGCCAGCAGCACCCAGATGGGGCTTGAAAAACTGTTTTTT.